This TCR beta chain emerged from a study of beta chain features in type 1 diabetes. As concerns this clone: No antigen is known for it.

Study-wide results and caveats: Type 1 diabetes patients showed fewer insertions and more deletions at VDJ junctions. PCR, the amplification step, might favor shorter templates, equally in patients and controls. Among patients with Type 1 diabetes, TCRB CDR3s were moderately but significantly shorter in every one of the four CD4+ subsets.

The length of the CDR3 is 16 residues. From germline, CDR1 is MDHEN and CDR2 SYDVKM. Trimming took 3 bases from V and 0 from J, leaving 14 bases between them. All of the isolated RNA was reverse transcribed, so expressed TCRB transcripts were sequenced. Profiling relied on immunoSEQ multiplex PCR, and the TCRdb table lists in-frame clones only, not all of them. The table lists 300,000 to 350,000 clones, roughly 8% of them singletons. The sequenced sample consisted of central memory CD4+ T cells from blood. The chain carries TRBV28 and TRBJ1-1; TRBD1 might be the D (5 bases). The clonotype was recovered from a woman younger than 30 in good health. CDR3 coding DNA: TGTGCCAGCAGTTTGTGGGGGGGAACCATGAACACTGAAGCTTTCTTT. Residues: CASSLWGGTMNTEAFF.